These 22 T cell receptor beta chains came from one sample sequenced in a study of vaccination effects on CD4 cells after COVID-19. These TCRs' antigens remain unknown. Repertoires were generated with immunoSEQ multiplex PCR, while TCRdb's copy carries only in-frame clones and drops some. The sample carries about 47,000 clones, roughly three quarters recorded once. It was after nine to ten days of culture that CD4+ T cells were isolated. Participants got two doses of BNT162b2 or mRNA-1273 vaccine. This specimen consisted of CD4+ T cells from PBMCs cultured without peptide, obtained after COVID-19 vaccination. The receptors were sampled from a human donor who received a COVID-19 vaccine.

This clone was seen a handful of times. CDR3 sequence: CASRSPGQYTEAFF. The CDR3 DNA sequence: TGTGCCAGCAGATCGCCGGGACAGTACACTGAAGCTTTCTTT. This chain connects TRBV27 to TRBJ1-1, with TRBD1 matching 7 bases. Germline CDR1 is MNHEY and CDR2 is SMNVEV (reference sequence). The CDR3 length is 14 residues. V trimming: 6 bases; J trimming: 3 bases; junction bases outside the gene matches: 7.

V is TRBV5-1 and J is TRBJ2-7; 8 bases align to TRBD2. Germline loops: CDR1 SGHRS, CDR2 YFSETQ. J lost 2 bases, V lost 0 bases, and 7 bases had no gene match. The CDR3 contains 16 residues. As DNA, the CDR3 is TGCGCCAGCAGCTTGGCCAAGGCTAGCGGGCCCTACGAGCAGTACTTC. Translated, it gives CASSLAKASGPYEQYF.

This clone came up a few times. V and J are TRBV6-1 and TRBJ1-6, with D tentatively TRBD1 (6 bases). The CDR3 covers 13 residues. The V and J ends lost 3 bases and 6 bases respectively, with 6 bases between them. CDR1 and CDR2 (germline): MNHNS, SASEGT. The CDR3 loop reads CASSEDSNSPLHF. The CDR3, as DNA: TGTGCCAGCAGTGAGGACAGTAATTCACCCCTCCACTTT.

This clone came up once. The chain employs TRBV6-6 and TRBJ2-1, with TRBD2 matching 16 bases. This CDR3 is 15 amino acids long. The germline V gene encodes CDR1 MNHNY and CDR2 SVGAGI (reference sequence). The V segment lost 5 bases and the J segment 9 bases; nucleotides outside the gene matches: 4. This CDR3 reads CASSIGTSGGVEQFF. CDR3 nucleotide sequence: TGTGCCAGCAGTATTGGGACTAGCGGGGGGGTTGAGCAGTTCTTC.

CDR3 in amino acids: CASSDWTSGDADTQYF. As DNA, the CDR3 is TGTGCCAGTAGTGATTGGACTAGCGGAGATGCAGATACGCAGTATTTT. The gene calls are TRBV19 and TRBJ2-3; TRBD2 agrees at 10 bases. The CDR3 sequence is 16 residues long. Losses at the gene ends were 5 bases for V and 4 bases for J; bases not matched to a gene: 9. From germline, CDR1 is LNHDA and CDR2 SQIVND (reference sequence).

This clone came up once. The chain links TRBV4-2 to TRBJ2-3; D tentatively reads TRBD1 or TRBD2 (7 bases each). Germline V lookup: CDR1 LGHNA, CDR2 YNFKEQ. Trimming shortened V by 3 bases and J by 3 bases, and 10 bases separated the two germline ends. The CDR3 contains 14 residues. CDR3 sequence: CASSHRGGTDTQYF. The CDR3 nucleotides read TGTGCCAGCAGCCACAGGGGGGGGACAGATACGCAGTATTTT.

Only a few counts were recorded for this clone. V and J are TRBV19 and TRBJ1-3; TRBD1 is a possible D gene (6 bases). From germline, CDR1 is LNHDA and CDR2 SQIVND (reference sequence). Trimming pared 4 bases from V and 2 bases from J, leaving 15 bases between. CDR3 length: 16 amino acids. DNA for the CDR3: TGTGCCAGTAGTAGACCAACAGGGTGGACTGGAAACACCATATATTTT. It encodes CASSRPTGWTGNTIYF.

This clone showed up just a few times. The chain is built from TRBV6-5 and TRBJ2-7; TRBD2 aligns across 12 bases. Germline V CDR1 and CDR2: MNHEY, SVGAGI. The CDR3 consists of 15 residues. J lost 4 bases, V lost 5 bases, and 6 bases had no gene match. The CDR3 DNA follows: TGTGCCAGCAGTCCTCGACTAGCGGGAGAATACGAGCAGTACTTC. This sequence encodes CASSPRLAGEYEQYF.

This chain joins TRBV5-1 and TRBJ1-4; D gene ambiguous. V lost 4 bases to trimming and J lost 0 bases, with 13 bases between them. CDR3 length: 16 amino acids. The germline gives CDR1 SGHRS, CDR2 YFSETQ. This CDR3 is CASSLGRSSTNEKLFF. CDR3 in DNA: TGCGCCAGCAGCCTAGGACGGTCTTCAACTAATGAAAAACTGTTTTTT.

The rearrangement links TRBV2 to TRBJ1-3; D not certain. CDR1 is SNHLY and CDR2 is FYNNEI in the germline V gene. The CDR3 is made up of 14 amino acids. With 4 bases removed from V and 0 bases from J, the gap between germline ends came to 7 bases. CDR3 bases: TGTGCCAGCAGTGTAACGAGCTCTGGAAACACCATATATTTT. This encodes CASSVTSSGNTIYF.

This clone was detected ten times or more. This chain uses TRBV5-1 with TRBJ1-6; the match to TRBD1 covers 9 bases. There are 14 residues in the CDR3. Losses at the gene ends were 4 bases for V and 8 bases for J; bases not matched to a gene: 4. Germline lookup yields CDR1 SGHRS and CDR2 YFSETQ. As DNA, the CDR3 is TGCGCCAGCAGCGAGGGACAGGGATATTCACCCCTCCACTTT. It yields the protein CASSEGQGYSPLHF.

This clone was seen more than once but under ten times. The chain carries TRBV9 and TRBJ1-1; TRBD1 might be the D (5 bases). CDR3 size: 15 residues. Between the trimmed V and J ends, which lost 0 bases and 0 bases, there was a span of 9 bases. Germline assignment: CDR1 SGDLS and CDR2 YYNGEE. Written as DNA, the CDR3 is TGTGCCAGCAGCGTAGAGACAGCCCTGAACACTGAAGCTTTCTTT. Its translation: CASSVETALNTEAFF.

This clone was detected only once. The chain uses TRBV25-1 and TRBJ2-4; possibly TRBD1 for D (5 bases). The V end was cut by 4 bases, the J end by 6 bases, with 16 bases between. The CDR3 extends over 15 amino acids. Looked up from germline, CDR1 is MGHDK and CDR2 is SYGVNS. CDR3 sequence reads: CASSATASSRNIQYF. The CDR3 DNA sequence: TGTGCCAGCAGTGCGACAGCCTCCTCCAGAAACATTCAGTACTTC. The variable domain in full, with the rest retrieved from reference TRBV25-1 and TRBJ2-4, is EADIYQTPRYLVIGTGKKITLECSQTMGHDKMYWYQQDPGMELHLIHYSYGVNSTEKGDLSSESTVSRIRTEHFPLTLESARPSHTSQYLCASSATASSRNIQYFGAGTRLSVL.

The chain couples TRBV5-1 to TRBJ2-7; 10 bases are a match to TRBD1. The germline V gene encodes CDR1 SGHRS and CDR2 YFSETQ. The CDR3 spans 14 residues. V lost 4 bases and J lost 5; bases outside the gene matches: 6. As DNA, the CDR3 is TGCGCCAGCAGCCCCCCGACAGGGGGCGACGAGCAGTACTTC. Encoded protein: CASSPPTGGDEQYF.

This clone was counted a few times. The rearrangement links TRBV5-1 to TRBJ2-5; D gene ambiguous. The CDR3 spans 16 residues. V was cut by 4 bases and J by 5 bases, with 21 bases left in between. In germline, CDR1 is SGHRS, CDR2 YFSETQ. The CDR3 is CASSRNVGALGETQYF. In nucleotides, the CDR3 is TGCGCCAGCAGCCGTAACGTGGGCGCGTTGGGGGAGACCCAGTACTTC.

The CDR3, as DNA: TGTGCCAGCAGCTTGATCCCCACCTCGAATAGTGAGCAGTTCTTC. Protein: CASSLIPTSNSEQFF. The chain employs TRBV5-5 and TRBJ2-1; D is ambiguous. Germline lookup yields CDR1 SGHKS and CDR2 YYEKEE (reference sequence). V lost 1 base and J 9 bases, leaving 17 bases between the germline ends. The CDR3 has 15 residues.

The CDR3 region is CATTGRGHQPQHF. The CDR3 DNA follows: TGTGCCACCACAGGGAGGGGGCATCAGCCCCAGCATTTT. The rearrangement joins TRBV19 to TRBJ1-5; TRBD1 aligns across 7 bases. V lost 10 bases to trimming and J lost 5 bases; unmatched junction nucleotides: 8. This CDR3 has 13 amino acids. Germline CDR1 LNHDA, CDR2 SQIVND (reference sequence).

This sequence joins TRBV30 and TRBJ1-4, with unresolved D. Germline assignment: CDR1 GTSNPN and CDR2 SVGIG (reference sequence). V gave up 2 bases and J gave up 6 bases, with 16 bases separating them. The CDR3 is 15 residues long. The CDR3 bases are TGTGCCTGGAGTCCCCGGGTGGGGAGGGATGAAAAACTGTTTTTT. Its translation is CAWSPRVGRDEKLFF.

V is TRBV19 and J is TRBJ1-1, with D tentatively TRBD1 (5 bases). In germline, CDR1 is LNHDA, CDR2 SQIVND (reference sequence). The CDR3 spans 15 residues. Between the trimmed V and J ends, which lost 3 bases and 11 bases, there was a span of 22 bases. CDR3 region: CASSISWGFGEAAFF. CDR3 DNA sequence: TGTGCCAGTAGTATTTCGTGGGGCTTCGGTGAGGCCGCTTTCTTT. The entire variable domain, with the rest obtained from reference TRBV19 and TRBJ1-1, is as follows: DGGITQSPKYLFRKEGQNVTLSCEQNLNHDAMYWYRQDPGQGLRLIYYSQIVNDFQKGDIAEGYSVSREKKESFPLTVTSAQKNPTAFYLCASSISWGFGEAAFFGQGTRLTVV.

This clone has only a few counts. Here the CDR3 DNA reads TGTGCCAGCAGCCCCGTGGGACGCACAGATACGCAGTATTTT. It specifies CASSPVGRTDTQYF. The V call is TRBV7-2, the J call TRBJ2-3; D might be TRBD1 or TRBD2, each matching 5 bases. Germline CDR1 is SGHTA and CDR2 is FQGNSA. Trimming stripped 5 bases from V and 1 base from J, with 10 bases between. The CDR3 sequence is 14 residues long.

This clone was found once. This chain links TRBV6-1 with TRBJ2-2; 12 nucleotides match TRBD2. The CDR3 loop spans 15 amino acids. V lost 2 bases, J lost 6 bases, and 1 base stayed unmatched. Germline V gives CDR1 MNHNS, CDR2 SASEGT. This chain's CDR3 is CASSELAGGPGELFF. For the CDR3, the DNA is TGTGCCAGCAGTGAACTAGCGGGGGGGCCCGGGGAGCTGTTTTTT.

The CDR3, as DNA: TGTGCCAGCAGTTACCCAACACTGACAGGGCACGGGAGAGCTGCCGAGCAGTACTTC. Residues: CASSYPTLTGHGRAAEQYF. The chain has TRBV6-2 or TRBV6-3 and TRBJ2-7, with D possibly being TRBD1 (7 bases). The germline gives CDR1 MNHEY, CDR2 SVGEGT. V lost 2 bases to trimming and J lost 6 bases, with 29 bases between them. This CDR3 has 19 amino acids.